Reported below is one TCR beta chain. This sample was taken from a study of blood T cells in healthy people across ages. PCR was performed a second time for about 7 to 11 cycles using a sample-barcoded 5' primer and a J-beta primer mix. Unique molecular identifiers of 12 random nucleotides labeled each cDNA. TCRdb reprocessed the 5' RACE reads with MiXCR, giving one entry per CDR3 protein. The repertoire holds about 1.1 million distinct CDR3 sequences, with about two fifths as singletons. V lost 7 bases, J lost 6 bases, and 8 bases stayed unmatched. Germline CDR1 reads SQVTM; CDR2 reads ANQGSEA. The CDR3 runs to 14 residues.

The TCR was taken from a man aged 18-30 years in good health. This rearrangement joins TRBV29-1 to TRBJ1-4, with 10 bases fitting TRBD1. What was sequenced was blood. CDR3 DNA: TGCAGCGCCGGAGACAGGGGGCGAGATGAAAAACTGTTTTTT. Translation: CSAGDRGRDEKLFF.